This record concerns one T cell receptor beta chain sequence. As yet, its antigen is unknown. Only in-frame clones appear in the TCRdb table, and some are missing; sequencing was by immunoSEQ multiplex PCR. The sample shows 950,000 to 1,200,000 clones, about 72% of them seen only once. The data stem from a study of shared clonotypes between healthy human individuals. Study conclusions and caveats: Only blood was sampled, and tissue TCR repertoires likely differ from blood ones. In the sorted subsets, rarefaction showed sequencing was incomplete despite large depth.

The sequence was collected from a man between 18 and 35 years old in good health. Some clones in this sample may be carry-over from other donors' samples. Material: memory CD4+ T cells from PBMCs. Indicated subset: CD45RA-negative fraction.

CDR3 residues: CASSPDRGDTDTQYF. The DNA of the CDR3 is TGCGCCAGCAGCCCGGACAGGGGCGACACAGATACGCAGTATTTT. The chain combines TRBV5-1 with TRBJ2-3; TRBD1 aligns across 9 bases. Germline CDR1 and CDR2: SGHRS and YFSETQ. CDR3 size: 15 residues. V lost 4 bases to trimming and J lost 2 bases; unmatched junction nucleotides: 5.